The text below deals with one T cell receptor (beta chain). The antigen remains undetermined. Measured with immunoSEQ multiplex PCR; TCRdb has only the in-frame clones, and not every one. The table has roughly 2.2 million clones, about 92% seen once; the top ten hold under 0.45%. The CD4+ fraction was divided into a CD45RA+ naive subset and a CD45RA-negative memory subset. These data are taken from a study of shared clonotypes between healthy human individuals. Study results and caveats: Sharing across a few donors was seen in roughly 5% of naive CD4 clonotypes.

The CDR3 consists of 13 residues. Germline loops: CDR1 SGHRS, CDR2 YFSETQ. V was clipped by 7 bases and J by 7 bases, with 15 bases between them. The receptor was isolated from a man aged 18 to 30 in good health. Some clones in this sample may be carry-over from other donors' samples. Specimen: naive CD4+ T cells from PBMCs. Subset meaning: CD45RA+ positively selected. V and J are TRBV5-1 and TRBJ2-1, with D unresolved. DNA of the CDR3: TGCGCCAGCCTAGACGCCCCTGGTAATGAGCAGTTCTTC. Translated, it gives CASLDAPGNEQFF.